Following are 29 T cell receptor beta chains from one sample sequenced in a study of CD8 T cells in Susac syndrome. Random-hexamer reverse transcription was applied to about 0.45 to 1 ug RNA. In TCRdb, the immunoSEQ multiplex PCR reads were re-called with MiXCR into one record per CDR3 protein. The data show some 120,000 distinct CDR3 sequences, about 95% seen once. The sequencing input was CD4+ T cells from PBMCs. Every receptor here comes from a human donor with multiple sclerosis.

The V and J genes are TRBV5-6 and TRBJ2-5, with 9 bases aligning to TRBD1. The CDR3 totals 15 residues. The V and J ends lost 3 bases and 0 bases, in that order; junction bases with no gene match: 3. Germline loops: CDR1 SGHDT, CDR2 YYEEEE. In nucleotides, the CDR3 is TGTGCCAGCAGCTCCGGGACAGGGTACCAAGAGACCCAGTACTTC. The encoded protein is CASSSGTGYQETQYF.

The chain is built from TRBV6-5 and TRBJ2-7; D is unclear. Germline V CDR1 and CDR2: MNHEY, SVGAGI. There are 14 residues in the CDR3. Between the trimmed V and J ends, which lost 0 bases and 0 bases, there was a span of 6 bases. CDR3 amino acids: CASSYSASSYEQYF. The DNA for the CDR3 is TGTGCCAGCAGTTACTCCGCTAGCTCCTACGAGCAGTACTTC.

V and J are TRBV5-1 and TRBJ1-2, with D possibly TRBD1 on 5 matching bases. This CDR3 spans 15 amino acids. Between the trimmed V and J ends, which lost 3 bases and 1 base, there was a span of 13 bases. Germline CDR1 SGHRS, CDR2 YFSETQ. In nucleotides, the CDR3 is TGCGCCAGCAGCTCCGCCGGGACGGATAACTATGGCTACACCTTC. Protein: CASSSAGTDNYGYTF.

The chain uses TRBV30 and TRBJ1-2; TRBD1 aligns across 7 bases. V gave up 2 bases and J gave up 3 bases; unmatched junction bases: 9. This CDR3 is built from 15 residues. In germline, CDR1 is GTSNPN, CDR2 SVGIG (reference sequence). The CDR3 bases are TGTGCCTGGAGTATACGACAGGGATTTCACTATGGCTACACCTTC. Its protein is CAWSIRQGFHYGYTF.

This chain links TRBV12-3 or TRBV12-4 with TRBJ2-1; 11 nucleotides match TRBD2. Trimming removed 8 bases from V and 5 bases from J; junction bases left unmatched: 8. The CDR3 is 15 amino acids. For the CDR3, the DNA is TGTGCCAGCGGGCCTCGACTAGCGGGAAACAATGAGCAGTTCTTC. Its protein is CASGPRLAGNNEQFF.

The chain links TRBV4-2 to TRBJ2-1; 10 positions match TRBD2. J gave up 5 bases and V 5 bases, and 9 bases lay outside the gene matches. The CDR3 spans 16 residues. Looked up from germline, CDR1 is LGHNA and CDR2 is YNFKEQ. The CDR3 reads CASSAFGTSDHNEQFF. DNA of the CDR3: TGTGCCAGCAGCGCTTTCGGGACTAGCGACCACAATGAGCAGTTCTTC.

This clonotype occurred once. CDR3 loop: CASSFGTGGEKLFF. In DNA form, the CDR3 reads TGCGCCAGCAGCTTCGGGACAGGGGGAGAAAAACTGTTTTTT. The V gene is TRBV5-1, the J gene TRBJ1-4, with 11 bases lining up with TRBD1. Germline V lookup: CDR1 SGHRS, CDR2 YFSETQ. The CDR3 has 14 amino acids. V shed 2 bases and J 8 bases; nucleotides not matched to a gene: 2. The variable domain in full, completed from reference TRBV5-1 and TRBJ1-4, reads KAGVTQTPRYLIKTRGQQVTLSCSPISGHRSVSWYQQTPGQGLQFLFEYFSETQRNKGNFPGRFSGRQFSNSRSEMNVSTLELGDSALYLCASSFGTGGEKLFFGSGTQLSVL.

The genes are TRBV29-1 and TRBJ1-2; tentatively, D is TRBD1 (5 bases). Trimming cost V 7 bases and J 0 bases, with 9 bases left between them. The CDR3 contains 12 residues. Germline CDR1 reads SQVTM; CDR2 reads ANQGSEA. This CDR3 reads CSAATANYGYTF. The CDR3 DNA sequence: TGCAGCGCCGCGACAGCTAACTATGGCTACACCTTC.

The chain uses TRBV7-9 and TRBJ1-3; D gene ambiguous. Per the germline V gene, CDR1 is SEHNR and CDR2 is FQNEAQ (reference sequence). This CDR3 spans 16 amino acids. The V gene lost 5 bases and the J gene lost 1 base, with 15 bases spanning the gap. As DNA, the CDR3 is TGTGCCAGCAGCCTGCAGCCTACACTTTCTGGAAACACCATATATTTT. Protein product: CASSLQPTLSGNTIYF.

CDR3 in amino acids: CASSLNGWATEAFF. The CDR3 nucleotides are TGCGCCAGCAGCTTGAACGGCTGGGCGACTGAAGCTTTCTTT. V usage is TRBV5-1 and J usage is TRBJ1-1; D remains unclear. Germline CDR1 SGHRS, CDR2 YFSETQ. V lost 1 base to trimming and J lost 5 bases, with 12 bases between them. The length of the CDR3 is 14 residues.

The gene calls are TRBV30 and TRBJ1-2; D gene unclear. The CDR3 loop spans 10 amino acids. Germline values: CDR1 GTSNPN, CDR2 SVGIG (reference sequence). V was clipped by 3 bases and J by 7 bases, with 6 bases between them. The CDR3 is CAWRAGGYTF. CDR3 nucleotides: TGTGCCTGGAGGGCAGGTGGCTACACCTTC.

The CDR3, as DNA: TGTGCCAGCAGTGCCGCGGGACCCCAAGAGACCCAGTACTTC. Amino acids: CASSAAGPQETQYF. The chain uses TRBV3-1 and TRBJ2-5, with D possibly TRBD2 on 6 matching bases. This CDR3 region has 14 residues. Germline CDR1 and CDR2: LGHDT and YNNKEL (reference sequence). The V and J ends lost 6 bases and 1 base respectively, with 12 bases between them.

This chain uses TRBV6-5 with TRBJ1-1; TRBD1 is a possible D gene (5 bases). Germline CDR1 and CDR2: MNHEY and SVGAGI. With 7 bases removed from V and 9 bases from J, the gap between germline ends came to 21 bases. The CDR3 is made up of 14 amino acids. The CDR3 sequence: CASNPREGRGKAFF. The CDR3 nucleotides read TGTGCCAGCAATCCACGGGAGGGGCGCGGAAAAGCTTTCTTT.

CDR3 bases: TGTGCCACCAGTGAAGCTGGGGGCGCCGACACCGGGGAGCTGTTTTTT. It specifies CATSEAGGADTGELFF. The V and J genes are TRBV24-1 and TRBJ2-2; a weak D match, TRBD1 (6 bases). CDR3 length equals 16 residues. With 4 bases removed from V and 3 bases from J, the gap between germline ends came to 14 bases. In germline, CDR1 is KGHDR, CDR2 SFDVKD.

V and J are TRBV5-1 and TRBJ2-7, with TRBD2 matching 12 bases. Germline V gene sequence: CDR1 SGHRS, CDR2 YFSETQ. V gave up 0 bases and J gave up 6 bases; unmatched junction bases: 7. The CDR3 is 16 amino acids. This CDR3 reads CASSLVGTSGLSEQYF. The CDR3 DNA reads as TGCGCCAGCAGCTTGGTCGGGACTAGCGGGCTTAGCGAGCAGTACTTC.

The V call is TRBV19, the J call TRBJ1-2; 7 bases are a match to TRBD1. The junction had 13 bases not matched to a gene; V was cut back by 7 bases and J by 8 bases. From germline, CDR1 is LNHDA and CDR2 SQIVND (reference sequence). This CDR3 has 14 amino acids. Here the CDR3 DNA reads TGTGCCAGTACCCCGGACAGGCGTAGGTTGGGCTACACCTTC. The encoded protein is CASTPDRRRLGYTF.

V gene TRBV7-9 combines with J gene TRBJ1-5; D uncertain. With 5 bases removed from V and 3 bases from J, the gap between germline ends came to 11 bases. The germline V gene has CDR1 SEHNR and CDR2 FQNEAQ (reference sequence). The length of the CDR3 is 14 residues. In DNA, the CDR3 is TGTGCCAGCAGCGGAGACGGAGACAATCAGCCCCAGCATTTT. Translating it yields CASSGDGDNQPQHF.

The chain employs TRBV20-1 and TRBJ1-5; weak D call: TRBD1 (5 bases). This CDR3 region has 13 residues. The ends were cut back, 6 bases at V and 1 base at J, with 10 bases in the middle. Per the germline V gene, CDR1 is DFQATT and CDR2 is SNEGSKA (reference sequence). The CDR3 DNA sequence: TGCAGTGCCACAGACAGCAGCAATCAGCCCCAGCATTTT. Encoded protein: CSATDSSNQPQHF.

The rearrangement links TRBV6-1 to TRBJ1-2; the D is unclear. The CDR3 contains 14 residues. Germline V gives CDR1 MNHNS, CDR2 SASEGT. Trimming removed 2 bases from V and 4 bases from J, with 11 bases in between. The CDR3, as DNA: TGTGCCAGCAGTGAACCCTTGGGGAGCTATGGCTACACCTTC. It translates to CASSEPLGSYGYTF.

The rearrangement uses TRBV19 and TRBJ1-2; TRBD1 might be the D (6 bases). Germline V gene sequence: CDR1 LNHDA, CDR2 SQIVND (reference sequence). The CDR3 covers 14 residues. V was trimmed by 1 base and J by 3 bases, leaving 9 bases between them. CDR3 sequence: CASSIASGDYGYTF. In DNA, the CDR3 is TGTGCCAGTAGTATAGCCTCAGGGGACTATGGCTACACCTTC.

The V and J genes are TRBV7-2 and TRBJ1-2, with a possible D match to TRBD1 (6 bases). Trimming cost V 0 bases and J 7 bases, with 18 bases left between them. Per the germline V gene, CDR1 is SGHTA and CDR2 is FQGNSA. This CDR3 is 16 amino acids long. The chain's CDR3 is CASSLAAAGVSGGYTF. The CDR3 coding sequence is TGTGCCAGCAGCTTAGCGGCGGCAGGGGTTAGTGGTGGCTACACCTTC.

This rearrangement joins TRBV7-3 to TRBJ2-5; D is possibly TRBD2 (7 bases). CDR1 is SGHTA, CDR2 FQGTGA, per germline. The V and J ends lost 3 bases and 7 bases respectively, with 18 bases between them. This CDR3 is built from 15 residues. CDR3 loop: CASSLVSGGRGTQYF. CDR3 bases: TGTGCCAGCAGCTTGGTGTCGGGGGGCCGAGGGACCCAGTACTTC.

The chain recombines TRBV6-5 with TRBJ1-1; D not resolved. Trimming removed 9 bases at V and 0 bases at J, with 11 bases between. Germline values: CDR1 MNHEY, CDR2 SVGAGI. There are 13 residues in the CDR3. The CDR3 is CASYSGVNTEAFF. In nucleotides, the CDR3 is TGTGCCAGTTACTCCGGGGTGAACACTGAAGCTTTCTTT.

The chain links TRBV5-4 to TRBJ2-7, with 9 bases fitting TRBD2. This CDR3 comprises 15 residues. The J segment lost 3 bases and the V segment lost 5 bases, leaving 9 bases of the junction unmatched. From germline, CDR1 is SGHNT and CDR2 YYREEE (reference sequence). The CDR3 coding sequence is TGTGCCAGCAGAGAAAGCGGGAGGCCCTTCTACGAGCAGTACTTC. This gives the protein CASRESGRPFYEQYF. The variable domain in full, completed from reference TRBV5-4 and TRBJ2-7, reads ETGVTQSPTHLIKTRGQQVTLRCSSQSGHNTVSWYQQALGQGPQFIFQYYREEENGRGNFPPRFSGLQFPNYSSELNVNALELDDSALYLCASRESGRPFYEQYFGPGTRLTVT.

In its sample, this clonotype was seen a few times. The J gene is TRBJ2-5, the V gene TRBV4-2, with 8 positions matching TRBD2. V was pared by 4 bases and J by 4 bases, with 2 bases of the junction left unmatched. The CDR3 has 13 amino acids. Germline CDR1 reads LGHNA; CDR2 reads YNFKEQ. The CDR3 region is CASSPAGGETQYF. CDR3 in DNA: TGTGCCAGCAGCCCTGCGGGGGGAGAGACCCAGTACTTC.

This rearrangement joins TRBV6-1 to TRBJ1-4; no reliable D call. V dropped 6 bases and J dropped 3 bases, with 17 bases sitting between them. The CDR3 sequence is 16 residues long. Germline CDR1 and CDR2: MNHNS and SASEGT. CDR3 coding DNA: TGTGCCAGCAGGGGGAGAGGACTCTCATCTAATGAAAAACTGTTTTTT. Protein sequence: CASRGRGLSSNEKLFF.

The count of this clonotype is one. This chain joins TRBV29-1 and TRBJ2-2; 11 bases are shared with TRBD1. The V gene end was trimmed by 7 bases and the J gene end by 4 bases; junction bases not matched to a gene: 5. CDR3 length: 14 amino acids. Looked up from germline, CDR1 is SQVTM and CDR2 is ANQGSEA. For the CDR3, the DNA is TGCAGCGCCAGGACAGGGGGCTTCACCGGGGAGCTGTTTTTT. As protein: CSARTGGFTGELFF.

CDR3 sequence reads: CASSYPGNTIYF. The DNA for the CDR3 is TGTGCCAGCAGTTACCCAGGAAACACCATATATTTT. V and J are TRBV6-2 or TRBV6-3 and TRBJ1-3; unclear D gene. The CDR3 sequence is 12 residues long. The V end was cut by 2 bases, the J end by 4 bases, with 3 bases between. Germline assignment: CDR1 MNHEY and CDR2 SVGEGT.

This sequence joins TRBV11-2 and TRBJ2-6; D gene uncertain. The CDR3 totals 17 residues. Per the germline V gene, CDR1 is SGHAT and CDR2 is FQNNGV. With 2 bases removed from V and 0 bases from J, the gap between germline ends came to 11 bases. CDR3: CASSLFFGDSGANVLTF. As DNA, the CDR3 is TGTGCCAGCAGCTTATTCTTTGGGGACTCTGGGGCCAACGTCCTGACTTTC.